This T cell receptor beta chain was identified in a study of T cell repertoires in cytomegalovirus infection. One entry per CDR3 protein, called by TCRdb with MiXCR from the reads. The sample carries about 830,000 distinct CDR3 sequences, over 25% recorded once. There are a few counts of this clonotype. The antigen remains unidentified. Germline V gene sequence: CDR1 MNHEY, CDR2 SMNVEV (reference sequence). V was pared by 6 bases and J by 7 bases, with 9 bases of the junction left unmatched. This CDR3 spans 14 amino acids. The receptor was isolated from a human donor in good health (CMV status not recorded). Some clones in this sample may be carry-over from other donors' samples. The source was cultured CD8+ T cells from PBMCs, collected from culture after CMV antigen stimulation. V and J are TRBV27 and TRBJ1-5; 7 nucleotides agree with TRBD1. The CDR3 sequence is CASRPQGEWQPQHF. The DNA for the CDR3 is TGTGCCAGCAGACCTCAGGGGGAGTGGCAGCCCCAGCATTTT.